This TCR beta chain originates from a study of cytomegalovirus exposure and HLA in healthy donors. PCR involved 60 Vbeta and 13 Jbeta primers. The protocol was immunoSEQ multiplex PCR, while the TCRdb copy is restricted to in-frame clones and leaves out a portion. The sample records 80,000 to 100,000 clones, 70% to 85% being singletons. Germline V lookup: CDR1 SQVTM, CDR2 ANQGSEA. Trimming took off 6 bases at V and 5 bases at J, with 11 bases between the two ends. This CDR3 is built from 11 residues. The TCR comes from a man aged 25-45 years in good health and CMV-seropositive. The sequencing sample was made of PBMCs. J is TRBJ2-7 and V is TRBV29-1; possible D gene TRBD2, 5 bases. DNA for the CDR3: TGCAGCGTCATAACTAGGGACGAGCAGTACTTC. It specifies CSVITRDEQYF.